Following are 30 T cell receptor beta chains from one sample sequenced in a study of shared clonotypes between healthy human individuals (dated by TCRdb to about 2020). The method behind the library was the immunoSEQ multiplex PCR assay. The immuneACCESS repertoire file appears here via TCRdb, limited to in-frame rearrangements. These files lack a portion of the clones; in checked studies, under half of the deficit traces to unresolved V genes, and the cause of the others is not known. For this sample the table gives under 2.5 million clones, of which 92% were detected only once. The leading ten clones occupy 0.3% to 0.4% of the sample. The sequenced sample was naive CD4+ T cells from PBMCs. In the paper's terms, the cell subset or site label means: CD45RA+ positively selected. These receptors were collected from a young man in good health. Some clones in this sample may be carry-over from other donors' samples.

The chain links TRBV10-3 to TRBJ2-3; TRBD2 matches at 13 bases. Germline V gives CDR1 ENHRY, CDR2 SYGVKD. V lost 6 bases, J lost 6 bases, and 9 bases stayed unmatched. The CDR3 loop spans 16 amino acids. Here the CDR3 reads CAISQSLAGGGDTQYF. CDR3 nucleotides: TGTGCCATCAGCCAGTCACTAGCGGGAGGGGGGGATACGCAGTATTTT.

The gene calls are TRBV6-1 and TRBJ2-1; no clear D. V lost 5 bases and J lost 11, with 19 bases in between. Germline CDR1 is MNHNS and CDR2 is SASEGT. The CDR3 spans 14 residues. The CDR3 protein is CASSQSRDPRQQFF. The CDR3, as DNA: TGTGCCAGCAGTCAGTCCCGAGACCCTAGACAGCAGTTCTTC.

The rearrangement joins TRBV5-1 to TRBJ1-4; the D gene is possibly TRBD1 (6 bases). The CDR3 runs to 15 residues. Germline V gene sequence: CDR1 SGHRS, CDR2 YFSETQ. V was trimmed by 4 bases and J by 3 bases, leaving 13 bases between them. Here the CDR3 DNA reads TGCGCCAGCAGCGTGGGGGCCGGGGCTAATGAAAAACTGTTTTTT. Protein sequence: CASSVGAGANEKLFF.

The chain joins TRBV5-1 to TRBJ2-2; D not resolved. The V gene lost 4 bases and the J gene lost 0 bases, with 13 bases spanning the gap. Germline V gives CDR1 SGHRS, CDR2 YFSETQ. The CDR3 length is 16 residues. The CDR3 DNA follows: TGCGCCAGCAGCCCTTTAAGCGCGGCGAACACCGGGGAGCTGTTTTTT. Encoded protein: CASSPLSAANTGELFF. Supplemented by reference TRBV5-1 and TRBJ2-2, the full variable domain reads KAGVTQTPRYLIKTRGQQVTLSCSPISGHRSVSWYQQTPGQGLQFLFEYFSETQRNKGNFPGRFSGRQFSNSRSEMNVSTLELGDSALYLCASSPLSAANTGELFFGEGSRLTVL.

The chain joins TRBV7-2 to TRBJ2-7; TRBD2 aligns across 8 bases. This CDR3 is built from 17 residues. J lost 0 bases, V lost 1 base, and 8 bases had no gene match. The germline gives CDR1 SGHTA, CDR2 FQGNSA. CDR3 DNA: TGTGCCAGCAGCTTAGTTACTAGCGGACTGAGCTCCTACGAGCAGTACTTC. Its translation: CASSLVTSGLSSYEQYF.

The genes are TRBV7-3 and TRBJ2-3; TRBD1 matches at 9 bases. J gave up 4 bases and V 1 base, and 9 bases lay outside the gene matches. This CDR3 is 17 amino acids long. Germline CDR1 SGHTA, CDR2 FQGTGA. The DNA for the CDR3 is TGTGCCAGCAGCTTAAGCAGGGGACAGGGAAGAGCAGATACGCAGTATTTT. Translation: CASSLSRGQGRADTQYF.

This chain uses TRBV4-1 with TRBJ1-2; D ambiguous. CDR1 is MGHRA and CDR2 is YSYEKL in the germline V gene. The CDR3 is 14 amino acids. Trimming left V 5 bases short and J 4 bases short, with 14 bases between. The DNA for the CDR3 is TGCGCCAGCAGCACCCCTGGGCGTAGCTATGGCTACACCTTC. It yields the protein CASSTPGRSYGYTF.

The CDR3 loop reads CASSVGPNNNEQFF. As DNA, the CDR3 is TGTGCCAGCAGCGTAGGGCCGAATAACAATGAGCAGTTCTTC. The rearrangement uses TRBV9 and TRBJ2-1; D gene unclear. The germline V gene encodes CDR1 SGDLS and CDR2 YYNGEE. V gave up 0 bases and J gave up 5 bases, with 9 bases separating them. This CDR3 has 14 residues.

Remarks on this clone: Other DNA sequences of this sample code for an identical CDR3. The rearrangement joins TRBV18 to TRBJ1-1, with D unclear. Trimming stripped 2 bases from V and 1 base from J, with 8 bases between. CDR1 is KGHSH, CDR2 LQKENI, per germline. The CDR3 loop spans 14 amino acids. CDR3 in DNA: TGTGCCAGCTCACCAACCCGGGGGAACACTGAAGCTTTCTTT. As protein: CASSPTRGNTEAFF.

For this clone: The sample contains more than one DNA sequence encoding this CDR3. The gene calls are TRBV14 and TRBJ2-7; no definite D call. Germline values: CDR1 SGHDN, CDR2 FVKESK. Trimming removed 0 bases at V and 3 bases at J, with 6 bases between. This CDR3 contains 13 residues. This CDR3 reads CASSQDRSYEQYF. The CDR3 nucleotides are TGTGCCAGCAGCCAAGACAGGAGCTACGAGCAGTACTTC.

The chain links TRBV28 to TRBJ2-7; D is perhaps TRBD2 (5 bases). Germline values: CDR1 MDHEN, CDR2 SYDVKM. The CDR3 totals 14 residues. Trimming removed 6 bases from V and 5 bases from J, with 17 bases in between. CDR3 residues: CASSSPSGSDEQYF. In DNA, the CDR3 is TGTGCCAGCAGCAGCCCGTCGGGAAGCGACGAGCAGTACTTC.

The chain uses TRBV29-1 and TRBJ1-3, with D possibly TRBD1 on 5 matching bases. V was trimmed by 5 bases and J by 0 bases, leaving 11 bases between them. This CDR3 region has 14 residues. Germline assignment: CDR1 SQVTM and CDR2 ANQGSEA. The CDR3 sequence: CSVQWGDSGNTIYF. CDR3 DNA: TGCAGCGTTCAGTGGGGGGACTCTGGAAACACCATATATTTT. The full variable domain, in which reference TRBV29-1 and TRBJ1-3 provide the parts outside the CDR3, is SAVISQKPSRDICQRGTSLTIQCQVDSQVTMMFWYRQQPGQSLTLIATANQGSEATYESGFVIDKFPISRPNLTFSTLTVSNMSPEDSSIYLCSVQWGDSGNTIYFGEGSWLTVV.

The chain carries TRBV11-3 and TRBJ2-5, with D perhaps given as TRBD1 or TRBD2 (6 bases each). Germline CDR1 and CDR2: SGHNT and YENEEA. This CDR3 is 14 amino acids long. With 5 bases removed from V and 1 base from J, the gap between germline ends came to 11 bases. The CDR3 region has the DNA TGTGCCAGCAGCCGGAGGGGGACCCAAGAGACCCAGTACTTC. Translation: CASSRRGTQETQYF.

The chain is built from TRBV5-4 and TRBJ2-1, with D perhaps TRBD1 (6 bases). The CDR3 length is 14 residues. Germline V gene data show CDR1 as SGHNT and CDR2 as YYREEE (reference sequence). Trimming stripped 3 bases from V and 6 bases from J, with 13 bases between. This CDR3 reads CASSSYRERNEQFF. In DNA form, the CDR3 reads TGTGCCAGCAGCTCCTACAGGGAGCGCAATGAGCAGTTCTTC.

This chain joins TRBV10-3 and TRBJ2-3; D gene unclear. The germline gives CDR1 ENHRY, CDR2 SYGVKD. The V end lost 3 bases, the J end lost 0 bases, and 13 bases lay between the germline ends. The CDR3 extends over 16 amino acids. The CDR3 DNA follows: TGTGCCATCAGTGATAAGTTAGGTTTTAGCACAGATACGCAGTATTTT. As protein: CAISDKLGFSTDTQYF.

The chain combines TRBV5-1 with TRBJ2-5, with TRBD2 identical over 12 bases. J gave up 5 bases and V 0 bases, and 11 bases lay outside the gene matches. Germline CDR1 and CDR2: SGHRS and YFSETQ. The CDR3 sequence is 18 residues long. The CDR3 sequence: CASSLGASGRASRETQYF. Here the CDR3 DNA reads TGCGCCAGCAGCTTGGGGGCTAGCGGGAGGGCCTCCAGGGAGACCCAGTACTTC. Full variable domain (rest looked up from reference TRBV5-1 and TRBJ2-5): KAGVTQTPRYLIKTRGQQVTLSCSPISGHRSVSWYQQTPGQGLQFLFEYFSETQRNKGNFPGRFSGRQFSNSRSEMNVSTLELGDSALYLCASSLGASGRASRETQYFGPGTRLLVL.

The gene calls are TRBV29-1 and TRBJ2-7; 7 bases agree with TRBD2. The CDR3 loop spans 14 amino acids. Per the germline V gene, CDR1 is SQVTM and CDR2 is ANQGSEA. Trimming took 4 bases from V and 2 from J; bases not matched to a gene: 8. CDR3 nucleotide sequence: TGCAGCGTTGGGGGGGGAGTGGTGGCCTACGAGCAGTACTTC. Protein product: CSVGGGVVAYEQYF.

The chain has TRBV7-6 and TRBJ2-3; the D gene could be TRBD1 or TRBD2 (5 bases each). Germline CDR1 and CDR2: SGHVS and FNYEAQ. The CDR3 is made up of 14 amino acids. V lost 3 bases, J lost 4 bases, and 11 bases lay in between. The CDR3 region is CASSLGRLSDTQYF. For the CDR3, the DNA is TGTGCCAGCAGCTTGGGACGCCTTTCAGATACGCAGTATTTT.

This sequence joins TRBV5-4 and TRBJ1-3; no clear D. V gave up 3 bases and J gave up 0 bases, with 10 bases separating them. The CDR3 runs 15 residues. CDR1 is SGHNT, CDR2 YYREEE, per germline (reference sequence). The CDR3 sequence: CASSSSGGSGNTIYF. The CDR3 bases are TGTGCCAGCAGCTCCAGTGGAGGCTCTGGAAACACCATATATTTT.

CDR3 DNA sequence: TGCGCCAGCAAGACGAACACTGAAGCTTTCTTT. It specifies CASKTNTEAFF. The chain links TRBV10-2 to TRBJ1-1; D is unresolved. The germline gives CDR1 WSHSY, CDR2 SAAADI. There are 11 residues in the CDR3. V gave up 7 bases and J gave up 1 base, with 4 bases separating them.

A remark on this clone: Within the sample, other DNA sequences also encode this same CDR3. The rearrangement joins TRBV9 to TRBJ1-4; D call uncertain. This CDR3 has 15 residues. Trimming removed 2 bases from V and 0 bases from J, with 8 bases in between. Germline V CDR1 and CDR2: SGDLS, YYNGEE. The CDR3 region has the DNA TGTGCCAGCAGCGTTGACGTCACAACTAATGAAAAACTGTTTTTT. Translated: CASSVDVTTNEKLFF.

The CDR3, as DNA: TGTGCCAGCAGCTTCACAGGGGAGACAACTAATGAAAAACTGTTTTTT. Translating it yields CASSFTGETTNEKLFF. The V and J genes are TRBV5-6 and TRBJ1-4; 7 bases agree with TRBD1. The CDR3 sequence is 16 residues long. Trimming cost V 2 bases and J 0 bases; bases outside gene matches: 4. Germline lookup yields CDR1 SGHDT and CDR2 YYEEEE.

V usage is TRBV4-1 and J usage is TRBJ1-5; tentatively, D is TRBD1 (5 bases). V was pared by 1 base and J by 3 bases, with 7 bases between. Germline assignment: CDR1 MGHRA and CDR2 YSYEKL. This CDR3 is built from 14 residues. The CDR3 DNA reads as TGCGCCAGCAGCCAAGGGGGGGTCAATCAGCCCCAGCATTTT. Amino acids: CASSQGGVNQPQHF.

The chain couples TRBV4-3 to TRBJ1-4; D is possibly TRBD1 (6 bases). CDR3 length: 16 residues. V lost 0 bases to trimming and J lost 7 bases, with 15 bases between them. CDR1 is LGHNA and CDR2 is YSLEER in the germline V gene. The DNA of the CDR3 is TGCGCCAGCAGCCAAGAAGGCAGGGGATTAGGTGAAAAACTGTTTTTT. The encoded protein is CASSQEGRGLGEKLFF.

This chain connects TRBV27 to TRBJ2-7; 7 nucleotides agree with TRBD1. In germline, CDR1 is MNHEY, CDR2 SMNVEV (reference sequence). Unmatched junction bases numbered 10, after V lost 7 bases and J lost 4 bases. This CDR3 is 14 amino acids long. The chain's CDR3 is CASKLNRGRYEQYF. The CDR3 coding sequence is TGTGCCAGCAAACTAAACAGGGGCCGGTACGAGCAGTACTTC.

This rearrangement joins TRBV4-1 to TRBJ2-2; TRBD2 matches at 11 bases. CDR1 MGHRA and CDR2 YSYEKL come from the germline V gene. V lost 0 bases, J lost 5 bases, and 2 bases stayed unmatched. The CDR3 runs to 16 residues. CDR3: CASSQEGLADTGELFF. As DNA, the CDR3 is TGCGCCAGCAGCCAAGAGGGACTAGCGGATACCGGGGAGCTGTTTTTT.

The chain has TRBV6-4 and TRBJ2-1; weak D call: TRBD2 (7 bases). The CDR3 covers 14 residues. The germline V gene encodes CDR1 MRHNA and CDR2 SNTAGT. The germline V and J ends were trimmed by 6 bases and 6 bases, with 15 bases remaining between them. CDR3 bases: TGTGCCAGCAGCACTAGCGCCAGGGGCAATGAGCAGTTCTTC. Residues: CASSTSARGNEQFF.

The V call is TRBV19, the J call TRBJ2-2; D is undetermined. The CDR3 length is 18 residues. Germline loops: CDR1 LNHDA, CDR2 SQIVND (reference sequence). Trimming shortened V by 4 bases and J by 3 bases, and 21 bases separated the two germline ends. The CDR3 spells CASSKGPFGGDYTGELFF. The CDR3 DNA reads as TGTGCCAGTAGTAAAGGTCCCTTCGGTGGTGACTACACCGGGGAGCTGTTTTTT. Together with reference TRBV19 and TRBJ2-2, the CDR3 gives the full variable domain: DGGITQSPKYLFRKEGQNVTLSCEQNLNHDAMYWYRQDPGQGLRLIYYSQIVNDFQKGDIAEGYSVSREKKESFPLTVTSAQKNPTAFYLCASSKGPFGGDYTGELFFGEGSRLTVL.

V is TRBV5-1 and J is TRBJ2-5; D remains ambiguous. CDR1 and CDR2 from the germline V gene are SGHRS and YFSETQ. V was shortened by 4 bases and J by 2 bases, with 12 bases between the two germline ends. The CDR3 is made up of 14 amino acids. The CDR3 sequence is CASSPSVGQETQYF. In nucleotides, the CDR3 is TGCGCCAGCAGCCCGTCGGTGGGGCAAGAGACCCAGTACTTC. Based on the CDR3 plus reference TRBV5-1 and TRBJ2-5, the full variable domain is KAGVTQTPRYLIKTRGQQVTLSCSPISGHRSVSWYQQTPGQGLQFLFEYFSETQRNKGNFPGRFSGRQFSNSRSEMNVSTLELGDSALYLCASSPSVGQETQYFGPGTRLLVL.

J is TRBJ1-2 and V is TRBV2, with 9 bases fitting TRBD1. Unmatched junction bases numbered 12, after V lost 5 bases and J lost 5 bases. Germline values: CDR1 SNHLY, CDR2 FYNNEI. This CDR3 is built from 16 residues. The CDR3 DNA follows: TGTGCCAGCAGTTTAACCGGGACAGGGCTGCGGTATGGCTACACCTTC. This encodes CASSLTGTGLRYGYTF. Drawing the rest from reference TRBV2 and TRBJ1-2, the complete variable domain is EPEVTQTPSHQVTQMGQEVILRCVPISNHLYFYWYRQILGQKVEFLVSFYNNEISEKSEIFDDQFSVERPDGSNFTLKIRSTKLEDSAMYFCASSLTGTGLRYGYTFGSGTRLTVV.